The 18 T cell receptor beta chains below come from one sample, sequenced in a study of shared clonotypes between healthy human individuals. Profiled with immunoSEQ multiplex PCR; TCRdb holds only in-frame clones, not every one. This table holds roughly 2.6 million clones, around 90% found once. The sequenced material came from naive CD4+ T cells sorted from blood. As to subset: CD45RA+ positively selected. These receptors were obtained from a man between 18 and 35 years old in good health.

This chain connects TRBV7-2 to TRBJ1-5; D is uncertain. Germline CDR1 and CDR2: SGHTA and FQGNSA. Trimming removed 2 bases at V and 0 bases at J, with 14 bases between. The CDR3 covers 17 residues. CDR3 region: CASSLFLGRFSNQPQHF. Here the CDR3 DNA reads TGTGCCAGCAGCTTATTTCTTGGCAGATTTAGCAATCAGCCCCAGCATTTT.

On this clone itself: This sample also contains other DNA sequences that code for the same CDR3. The gene calls are TRBV5-1 and TRBJ1-1, with D hard to call. Per germline, CDR1 SGHRS and CDR2 YFSETQ. The ends were cut back, 0 bases at V and 0 bases at J, with 6 bases in the middle. This CDR3 is 14 amino acids long. DNA for the CDR3: TGCGCCAGCAGCTTGGAAGGAATGAACACTGAAGCTTTCTTT. Translating it yields CASSLEGMNTEAFF. Full variable domain (outside the CDR3, taken from reference TRBV5-1 and TRBJ1-1): KAGVTQTPRYLIKTRGQQVTLSCSPISGHRSVSWYQQTPGQGLQFLFEYFSETQRNKGNFPGRFSGRQFSNSRSEMNVSTLELGDSALYLCASSLEGMNTEAFFGQGTRLTVV.

This chain uses TRBV15 with TRBJ2-1, with 11 positions matching TRBD2. Per the germline V gene, CDR1 is LNHNV and CDR2 is YYDKDF (reference sequence). The CDR3 has 16 residues. The V segment lost 8 bases and the J segment 10 bases; nucleotides outside the gene matches: 16. The CDR3 region is CATRIAGGPGDAEQFF. CDR3 DNA: TGTGCCACCCGGATAGCGGGAGGGCCGGGTGACGCAGAGCAGTTCTTC.

This chain links TRBV10-3 with TRBJ1-4, with 9 bases that match TRBD1. The CDR3 runs to 14 residues. V lost 3 bases and J lost 7; bases outside the gene matches: 3. Germline V CDR1 and CDR2: ENHRY, SYGVKD. CDR3 nucleotides: TGTGCCATCAGTGATGGGACAGGGCTTGAAAAACTGTTTTTT. Translated: CAISDGTGLEKLFF.

Worth noting for this clone: Within the sample, other DNA sequences also encode this same CDR3. The chain couples TRBV7-2 to TRBJ1-4, with TRBD1 matching over 7 bases. The J segment lost 7 bases and the V segment lost 5 bases, leaving 7 bases of the junction unmatched. Germline V CDR1 and CDR2: SGHTA, FQGNSA. The CDR3 covers 14 residues. The CDR3 spells CASSLRQGGEKLFF. The CDR3 coding sequence is TGTGCCAGCAGCCTACGACAGGGTGGTGAAAAACTGTTTTTT. Variable domain in full (rest from reference TRBV7-2 and TRBJ1-4): GAGVSQSPSNKVTEKGKDVELRCDPISGHTALYWYRQSLGQGLEFLIYFQGNSAPDKSGLPSDRFSAERTGGSVSTLTIQRTQQEDSAVYLCASSLRQGGEKLFFGSGTQLSVL.

The CDR3 DNA is TGTGCCAGCAGCCCGACTAGCGGGCTCCTCGGGGAGCAGTTCTTC. Residues: CASSPTSGLLGEQFF. The V gene is TRBV25-1, the J gene TRBJ2-1; TRBD2 matches at 10 bases. J gave up 10 bases and V 6 bases, and 12 bases lay outside the gene matches. The V gene's germline CDR1 is MGHDK and CDR2 SYGVNS. The length of the CDR3 is 15 residues.

This clone has a single count. The chain employs TRBV7-6 and TRBJ2-2; 8 positions agree with TRBD1. CDR1 SGHVS and CDR2 FNYEAQ come from the germline V gene. V dropped 4 bases and J dropped 7; count of bases not matched to a gene: 8. The CDR3 runs to 15 residues. CDR3 bases: TGTGCCAGCAGCTCCTGGACAGGGTTCATCGGGGAGCTGTTTTTT. Translation gives CASSSWTGFIGELFF.

A word on this clone: Other DNA sequences of this sample code for an identical CDR3. The chain uses TRBV11-2 and TRBJ2-3; D possibly uses TRBD1 or TRBD2 (6 bases each). The V end lost 3 bases, the J end lost 2 bases, and 9 bases lay between the germline ends. The CDR3 runs 14 residues. Germline V gene data show CDR1 as SGHAT and CDR2 as FQNNGV. CDR3: CASSLGGTTDTQYF. The CDR3 region has the DNA TGTGCCAGCAGCTTGGGGGGCACCACAGATACGCAGTATTTT.

J is TRBJ2-5 and V is TRBV11-1; D is tentatively TRBD1 or TRBD2 (6 bases each). Per the germline V gene, CDR1 is SGHAT and CDR2 is FQDESV (reference sequence). The ends were cut back, 1 base at V and 5 bases at J, with 14 bases in the middle. The CDR3 spans 15 residues. CDR3 DNA sequence: TGTGCCAGCAGCTTAGAGGGGGGTGAGGAGGAGACCCAGTACTTC. This gives the protein CASSLEGGEEETQYF. The full variable domain, with the rest looked up from reference TRBV11-1 and TRBJ2-5, is EAEVAQSPRYKITEKSQAVAFWCDPISGHATLYWYRQILGQGPELLVQFQDESVVDDSQLPKDRFSAERLKGVDSTLKIQPAELGDSAMYLCASSLEGGEEETQYFGPGTRLLVL.

The chain combines TRBV11-2 with TRBJ2-5; TRBD2 agrees at 8 bases. The CDR3 has 15 residues. Germline values: CDR1 SGHAT, CDR2 FQNNGV. With 1 base clipped from V and 7 bases from J, the junction kept 8 bases outside the gene matches. The CDR3 loop reads CASSLGAGAPLTQYF. The CDR3, as DNA: TGTGCCAGCAGCTTAGGAGCGGGGGCCCCACTGACCCAGTACTTC.

With regard to this clone: The sample carries other DNA sequences with the same CDR3. The CDR3 nucleotides are TGTGCCAGCTCACCGGGGATGGGCAATGAGCAGTTCTTC. Translated: CASSPGMGNEQFF. The chain employs TRBV18 and TRBJ2-1, with unresolved D. The CDR3 runs 13 residues. V was trimmed by 3 bases and J by 6 bases, leaving 9 bases between them. Germline lookup yields CDR1 KGHSH and CDR2 LQKENI.

This chain joins TRBV18 and TRBJ2-6; D unclear. This CDR3 contains 18 residues. Germline CDR1 reads KGHSH; CDR2 reads LQKENI. Trimming pared 1 base from V and 0 bases from J, leaving 13 bases between. CDR3 sequence (DNA): TGTGCCAGCTCACCACGAACAAAGACCGCCTCTGGGGCCAACGTCCTGACTTTC. Residues: CASSPRTKTASGANVLTF.

About this clone itself: This specimen includes other DNA sequences encoding the same CDR3. The chain joins TRBV5-1 to TRBJ2-2; 7 bases fit TRBD1. Germline V gene sequence: CDR1 SGHRS, CDR2 YFSETQ. There are 13 residues in the CDR3. The J segment lost 5 bases and the V segment lost 4 bases, leaving 2 bases of the junction unmatched. DNA for the CDR3: TGCGCCAGCAGCCAACAGGGGACCGGGGAGCTGTTTTTT. This gives the protein CASSQQGTGELFF. Complete variable domain (other parts from reference TRBV5-1 and TRBJ2-2): KAGVTQTPRYLIKTRGQQVTLSCSPISGHRSVSWYQQTPGQGLQFLFEYFSETQRNKGNFPGRFSGRQFSNSRSEMNVSTLELGDSALYLCASSQQGTGELFFGEGSRLTVL.

Regarding this clone: The same CDR3 can be traced to other DNA sequences in this sample. The chain recombines TRBV5-1 with TRBJ1-1; perhaps TRBD1 as D (6 bases). Trimming stripped 2 bases from V and 5 bases from J, with 7 bases between. The CDR3 runs 12 residues. The germline V gene encodes CDR1 SGHRS and CDR2 YFSETQ. The CDR3 region is CASSLQGTEAFF. CDR3 in DNA: TGCGCCAGCAGCTTACAGGGTACTGAAGCTTTCTTT.

The genes are TRBV5-4 and TRBJ2-3, with D possibly matching TRBD2 (5 bases). Per the germline V gene, CDR1 is SGHNT and CDR2 is YYREEE (reference sequence). CDR3 length: 14 residues. Trimming shortened V by 5 bases and J by 6 bases, and 16 bases separated the two germline ends. The CDR3 DNA reads as TGTGCCAGCAGTAAGTCGGGAACAGCGGATACGCAGTATTTT. Protein product: CASSKSGTADTQYF.

The chain combines TRBV4-1 with TRBJ1-6, with no clear D. From germline, CDR1 is MGHRA and CDR2 YSYEKL. The CDR3 loop spans 19 amino acids. Trimming took off 0 bases at V and 0 bases at J, with 15 bases between the two ends. DNA for the CDR3: TGCGCCAGCAGCCAAGATGGGTATCGTCCATTCTCCTATAATTCACCCCTCCACTTT. This translates into CASSQDGYRPFSYNSPLHF.

This clone occurred a few times. Written as DNA, the CDR3 is TGTGCCAGCAGTTTATCGCAGGGGGTCTATGGCTACACCTTC. Residues: CASSLSQGVYGYTF. V gene TRBV27 combines with J gene TRBJ1-2; 7 nucleotides align to TRBD1. Germline V CDR1 and CDR2: MNHEY, SMNVEV (reference sequence). CDR3 length: 14 residues. The ends lost 0 bases at V and 4 bases at J; junction bases unmatched: 2.

The chain employs TRBV6-5 and TRBJ1-3; the match to TRBD1 covers 7 bases. V dropped 8 bases and J dropped 4; count of bases not matched to a gene: 2. The CDR3 covers 12 residues. Germline CDR1 MNHEY, CDR2 SVGAGI. The CDR3 spells CASQGQGNTIYF. The CDR3 DNA reads as TGTGCCAGCCAGGGACAGGGAAACACCATATATTTT.